This entry lists 4 T cell receptor beta chains sequenced from one sample in a study of blood T cell repertoires in COVID-19. Profiling relied on immunoSEQ multiplex PCR, and the TCRdb table lists in-frame clones only, not all of them. The repertoire holds some 160,000 clones, with 85% to 90% as singletons. Sequencing was done on a sample of peripheral blood. These receptors were collected from a woman in her sixties or seventies with active COVID-19.

V usage is TRBV14 and J usage is TRBJ1-1; tentatively, D is TRBD1 (5 bases). The V gene's germline CDR1 is SGHDN and CDR2 FVKESK. The CDR3 totals 14 residues. Trimming cost V 1 base and J 4 bases, with 10 bases left between them. CDR3 coding DNA: TGTGCCAGCAGCCAAGGTGAAGGGGCCACTGAAGCTTTCTTT. It encodes CASSQGEGATEAFF.

This rearrangement joins TRBV10-3 to TRBJ1-6, with 8 positions matching TRBD1. Germline V gene sequence: CDR1 ENHRY, CDR2 SYGVKD. After removal of 10 bases from V and 8 bases from J, the junction contained 7 bases not matched to a gene. The length of the CDR3 is 13 residues. The CDR3 sequence: CATQGQGHSPLHF. CDR3 in DNA: TGTGCCACCCAAGGACAGGGACATTCACCCCTCCACTTT.

V usage is TRBV3-1 (or the pseudogene TRBV3-2) and J usage is TRBJ2-2, with 7 bases matching TRBD2. Germline V gene lookup returns CDR1 LGHDT and CDR2 YNNKEL (reference sequence). CDR3 size: 17 residues. V lost 1 base and J lost 6; bases outside the gene matches: 11. The CDR3 here is CASSQVGAGVQAGELFF. DNA of the CDR3: TGTGCCAGCAGCCAAGTTGGGGCGGGAGTTCAGGCCGGGGAGCTGTTTTTT.

The chain employs TRBV6-5 and TRBJ1-2, with 8 bases fitting TRBD1. Trimming at V came to 3 bases and at J to 7 bases, leaving 7 bases not matched to a gene. CDR1 and CDR2 from the germline V gene are MNHEY and SVGAGI. This CDR3 region has 14 residues. The CDR3 DNA reads as TGTGCCAGCAGTTATGGCAGACAGGGGATTGGCTACACCTTC. It specifies CASSYGRQGIGYTF.